The rows below give T cell receptor beta chains drawn from one sample of a study of T-cell reconstitution after alpha-beta-depleted transplantation in children. One entry per CDR3 protein results from TCRdb running MiXCR on the PCR reads. This sample has around 200,000 distinct CDR3 sequences, with about a tenth found just once. Sequenced here: PBMCs, sampled before TCRalphabeta/CD19-depleted stem cell transplant. These receptors all come from a child less than two years old with acute myeloid leukemia, due to receive a stem cell transplant. Each CDR3 is given with its conserved first and last residue. The order of the fields is V gene, clone size, D gene, J gene, CDR3 length, CDR3 protein, CDR3 DNA. The D gene is left open where the match is weak. Not every row has a clone size; where given, it reads once, few, many or a size class.

V: TRBV20-1
size: many
D: TRBD2
J: TRBJ2-3
length: 17
CDR3: CSARDFRTSGGTDTQYF
DNA: TGCAGTGCTAGAGATTTTCGGACTAGCGGGGGCACAGATACGCAGTATTTT

V: TRBV20-1
size: many
D: -
J: TRBJ2-5
length: 12
CDR3: CSATGYQETQYF
DNA: TGCAGTGCTACAGGATACCAAGAGACCCAGTACTTC

V: TRBV6-1
size: -
D: -
J: TRBJ2-1
length: 16
CDR3: CASSQGTPSSYNEQFF
DNA: TGTGCCAGCAGTCAGGGGACTCCCAGCTCCTACAATGAGCAGTTCTTC

V: TRBV7-7
size: -
D: -
J: TRBJ2-5
length: 14
CDR3: CASSLASVKETQYF
DNA: TGTGCCAGCAGCTTAGCGTCGGTAAAAGAGACCCAGTACTTC

V: TRBV7-2
size: many
D: -
J: TRBJ2-4
length: 16
CDR3: CASSLAAIQPKNIQYF
DNA: TGTGCCAGCAGCTTAGCGGCTATACAGCCCAAAAACATTCAGTACTTC

V: TRBV5-1
size: many
D: TRBD1
J: TRBJ1-2
length: 15
CDR3: CASSSRTGGRDGYTF
DNA: TGCGCCAGCAGCTCCAGGACAGGGGGGAGAGATGGCTACACCTTC

V: TRBV28
size: many
D: -
J: TRBJ1-1
length: 16
CDR3: CASTTPAGQINTEAFF
DNA: TGTGCCAGCACCACTCCGGCTGGGCAGATCAACACTGAAGCTTTCTTT

V: TRBV7-9
size: few
D: -
J: TRBJ1-5
length: 14
CDR3: CASSMPGLNQPQHF
DNA: TGTGCCAGCAGCATGCCGGGGCTGAATCAGCCCCAGCATTTT

V: TRBV7-8
size: many
D: -
J: TRBJ2-1
length: 16
CDR3: CASSLDLGGTRGEQFF
DNA: TGTGCCAGCAGCTTAGATCTGGGGGGAACGAGGGGTGAGCAGTTCTTC

V: TRBV7-9
size: many
D: TRBD2
J: TRBJ2-7
length: 15
CDR3: CASSRQRDATYEQYF
DNA: TGTGCCAGCAGCCGTCAGCGGGACGCTACCTACGAGCAGTACTTC

V: TRBV20-1
size: many
D: -
J: TRBJ2-7
length: 12
CDR3: CSARGYPYEQYF
DNA: TGCAGTGCTAGAGGGTACCCCTACGAGCAGTACTTC

V: TRBV7-2
size: few
D: TRBD1
J: TRBJ1-1
length: 17
CDR3: CASSPSTGGYMNTEAFF
DNA: TGTGCCAGCAGCCCCTCCACAGGGGGCTACATGAACACTGAAGCTTTCTTT

V: TRBV25-1
size: -
D: -
J: TRBJ2-7
length: 12
CDR3: CAPQRELYEQYF
DNA: TGTGCCCCCCAAAGGGAACTATACGAGCAGTACTTC

V: TRBV3-1
size: many
D: -
J: TRBJ2-3
length: 14
CDR3: CASSQLVGTDTQYF
DNA: TGTGCCAGCAGCCAACTAGTTGGGACAGATACGCAGTATTTT

V: TRBV20-1
size: many
D: -
J: TRBJ2-7
length: 12
CDR3: CSARGTPYEQYF
DNA: TGCAGTGCTAGGGGGACTCCCTACGAGCAGTACTTC

V: TRBV5-4
size: many
D: TRBD2
J: TRBJ2-2
length: 16
CDR3: CASSVKTSGGAGELFF
DNA: TGTGCCAGCAGTGTTAAGACTAGCGGGGGAGCCGGGGAGCTGTTTTTT

V: TRBV12-3/TRBV12-4
size: -
D: TRBD1
J: TRBJ1-5
length: 19
CDR3: CASSSPSRLGTGSNQPQHF
DNA: TGTGCCAGCAGTTCACCCTCCCGACTCGGGACAGGGAGCAATCAGCCCCAGCATTTT

V: TRBV12-3/TRBV12-4
size: many
D: TRBD2
J: TRBJ2-3
length: 14
CDR3: CASSLSGGGDTQYF
DNA: TGTGCCAGCAGTTTAAGCGGGGGTGGCGATACGCAGTATTTT

V: TRBV30
size: once
D: TRBD2
J: TRBJ2-1
length: 13
CDR3: CAWRASGTDEQFF
DNA: TGTGCCTGGAGGGCTAGCGGGACCGATGAGCAGTTCTTC

V: TRBV5-1
size: many
D: -
J: TRBJ2-1
length: 13
CDR3: CASSFRGQREQFF
DNA: TGCGCCAGCAGCTTCCGAGGGCAGCGCGAGCAGTTCTTC